This T cell receptor (beta chain) is drawn from a study of CD8+CD57+ T cells in acquired aplastic anemia. TCR beta VDJ and CDR3 profiling used genomic DNA as template. TCRdb reprocessed the reads via MiXCR and lists one record per CDR3 protein. Found here are tens of thousands of distinct CDR3 sequences, about 77% of them singletons; the top ten hold roughly 23%. Germline loops: CDR1 SNHLY, CDR2 FYNNEI. Trimming pared 6 bases from V and 0 bases from J, leaving 6 bases between. The CDR3 extends over 13 amino acids. This clonotype was sampled from a human donor in good health, serving as a control. The source material was sorted CD4+, CD8+, or CD8+CD57+ T cells (not recorded which) from PBMCs. The chain combines TRBV2 with TRBJ1-3; no firm D call. For the CDR3, the DNA is TGTGCCAGCAGATCAGGCTCTGGAAACACCATATATTTT. This sequence encodes CASRSGSGNTIYF.